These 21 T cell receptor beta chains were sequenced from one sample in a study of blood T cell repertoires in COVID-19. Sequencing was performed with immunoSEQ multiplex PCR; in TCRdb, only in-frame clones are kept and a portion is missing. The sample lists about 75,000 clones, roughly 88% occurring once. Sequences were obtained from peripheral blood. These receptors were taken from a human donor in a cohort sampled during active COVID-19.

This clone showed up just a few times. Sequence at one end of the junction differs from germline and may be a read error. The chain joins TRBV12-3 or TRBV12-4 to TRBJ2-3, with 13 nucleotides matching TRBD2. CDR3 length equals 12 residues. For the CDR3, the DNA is TGTGCCAGCAGCCCCCGGACTAGCGGGAGACATTTT. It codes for CASSPRTSGRHF.

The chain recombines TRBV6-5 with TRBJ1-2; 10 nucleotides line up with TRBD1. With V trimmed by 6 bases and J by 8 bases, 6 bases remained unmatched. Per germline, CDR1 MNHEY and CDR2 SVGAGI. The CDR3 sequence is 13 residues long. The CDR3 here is CASRQGQGNGYTF. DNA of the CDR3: TGTGCCAGCAGACAGGGACAGGGGAACGGCTACACCTTC.

Written as DNA, the CDR3 is TGTGCCAGCAGCCCCCGGGGTACCAATCAGCCCCAGCATTTT. Protein sequence: CASSPRGTNQPQHF. This chain joins TRBV7-9 and TRBJ1-5; no clear D. Germline V gene data show CDR1 as SEHNR and CDR2 as FQNEAQ (reference sequence). This CDR3 spans 14 amino acids. V lost 5 bases and J lost 3, with 11 bases in between.

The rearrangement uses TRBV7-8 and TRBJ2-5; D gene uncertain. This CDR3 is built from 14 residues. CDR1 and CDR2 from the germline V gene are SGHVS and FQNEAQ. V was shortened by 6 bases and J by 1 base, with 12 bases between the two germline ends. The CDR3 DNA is TGTGCCAGCAGGCCGAGCCCCACCCAAGAGACCCAGTACTTC. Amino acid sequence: CASRPSPTQETQYF.

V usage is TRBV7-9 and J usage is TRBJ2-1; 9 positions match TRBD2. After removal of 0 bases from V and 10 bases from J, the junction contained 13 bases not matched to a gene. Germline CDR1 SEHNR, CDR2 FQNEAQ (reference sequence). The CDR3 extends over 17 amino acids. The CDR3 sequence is CASSLASAGGPLGEQFF. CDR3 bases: TGTGCCAGCAGCTTAGCGTCAGCGGGAGGCCCCTTGGGGGAGCAGTTCTTC.

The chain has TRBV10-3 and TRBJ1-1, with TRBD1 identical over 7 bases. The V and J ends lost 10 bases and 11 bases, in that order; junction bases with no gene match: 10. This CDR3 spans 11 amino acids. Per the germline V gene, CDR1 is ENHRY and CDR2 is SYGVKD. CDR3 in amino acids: CATTGDFGAFF. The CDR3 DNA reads TGTGCCACCACAGGGGATTTCGGCGCTTTCTTT.

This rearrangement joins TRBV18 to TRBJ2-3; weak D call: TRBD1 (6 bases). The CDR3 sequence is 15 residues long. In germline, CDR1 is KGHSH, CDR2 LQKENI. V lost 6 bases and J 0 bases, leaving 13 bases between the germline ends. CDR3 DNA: TGTGCCAGCTCCCGCAGACAGGATAGCACAGATACGCAGTATTTT. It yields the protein CASSRRQDSTDTQYF.

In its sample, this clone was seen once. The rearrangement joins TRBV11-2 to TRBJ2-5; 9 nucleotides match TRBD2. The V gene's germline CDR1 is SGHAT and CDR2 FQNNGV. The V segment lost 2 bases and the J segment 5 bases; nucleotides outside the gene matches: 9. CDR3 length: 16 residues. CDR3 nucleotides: TGTGCCAGCAGCTTAAATCGGCGGGGGGGCGTCGAGACCCAGTACTTC. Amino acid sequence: CASSLNRRGGVETQYF.

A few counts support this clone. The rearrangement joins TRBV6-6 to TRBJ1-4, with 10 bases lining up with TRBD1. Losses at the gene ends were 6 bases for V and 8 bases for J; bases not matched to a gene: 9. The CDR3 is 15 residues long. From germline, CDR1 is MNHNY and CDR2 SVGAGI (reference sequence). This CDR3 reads CASSRGQGVGEKLFF. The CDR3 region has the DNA TGTGCCAGCAGCCGTGGACAGGGGGTAGGAGAAAAACTGTTTTTT.

The CDR3 DNA follows: TGTGCCAGCAGCCCTACCAGGGAGGGATTCATTTATAGCAATCAGCCCCAGCATTTT. Protein sequence: CASSPTREGFIYSNQPQHF. The chain has TRBV6-2 or TRBV6-3 and TRBJ1-5; D is possibly TRBD1 (5 bases). Germline CDR1 MNHEY, CDR2 SVGEGT. The V end lost 6 bases, the J end lost 0 bases, and 24 bases lay between the germline ends. There are 19 residues in the CDR3.

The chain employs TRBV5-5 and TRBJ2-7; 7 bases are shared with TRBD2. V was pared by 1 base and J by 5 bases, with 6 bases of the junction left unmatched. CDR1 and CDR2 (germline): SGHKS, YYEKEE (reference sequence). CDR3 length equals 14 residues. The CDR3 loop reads CASSLSGTNHEQYF. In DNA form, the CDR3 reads TGTGCCAGCAGCTTGTCCGGGACTAACCACGAGCAGTACTTC. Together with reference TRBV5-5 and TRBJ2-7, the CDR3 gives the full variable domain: DAGVTQSPTHLIKTRGQQVTLRCSPISGHKSVSWYQQVLGQGPQFIFQYYEKEERGRGNFPDRFSARQFPNYSSELNVNALLLGDSALYLCASSLSGTNHEQYFGPGTRLTVT.

The CDR3: CASSVGTGAYNEQFF. The CDR3 nucleotides are TGTGCCAGCAGCGTAGGGACAGGGGCGTACAATGAGCAGTTCTTC. V is TRBV9 and J is TRBJ2-1; 9 positions match TRBD1. J was trimmed by 4 bases and V by 0 bases; bases with no gene match: 2. The CDR3 spans 15 residues. CDR1 is SGDLS and CDR2 is YYNGEE in the germline V gene.

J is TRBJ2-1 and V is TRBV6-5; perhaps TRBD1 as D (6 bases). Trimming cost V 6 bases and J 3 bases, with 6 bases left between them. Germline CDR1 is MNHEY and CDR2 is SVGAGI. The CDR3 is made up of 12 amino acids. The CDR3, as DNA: TGTGCCAGCAGCAGGGGCTACAATGAGCAGTTCTTC. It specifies CASSRGYNEQFF.

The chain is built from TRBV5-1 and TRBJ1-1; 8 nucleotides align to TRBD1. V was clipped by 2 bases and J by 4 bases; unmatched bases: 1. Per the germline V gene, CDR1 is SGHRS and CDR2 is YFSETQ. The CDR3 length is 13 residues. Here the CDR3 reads CASSFGTGTEAFF. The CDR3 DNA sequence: TGCGCCAGCAGCTTCGGGACAGGCACTGAAGCTTTCTTT.

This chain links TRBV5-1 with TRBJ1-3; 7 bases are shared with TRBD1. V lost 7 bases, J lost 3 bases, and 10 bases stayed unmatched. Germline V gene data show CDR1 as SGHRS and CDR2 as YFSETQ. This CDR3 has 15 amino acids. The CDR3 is CASRDSATVGNTIYF. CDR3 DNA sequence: TGCGCCAGCCGGGACAGCGCGACGGTTGGAAACACCATATATTTT.

The CDR3 sequence is CASSWWGRSYEQYF. CDR3 nucleotides: TGTGCCAGCAGCTGGTGGGGGCGCTCCTACGAGCAGTACTTC. The V call is TRBV5-4, the J call TRBJ2-7, with D possibly matching TRBD1 (6 bases). Trimming took 3 bases from V and 0 from J, leaving 10 bases between them. Germline-derived CDR1 and CDR2 are SGHNT and YYREEE (reference sequence). The CDR3 is 14 residues long.

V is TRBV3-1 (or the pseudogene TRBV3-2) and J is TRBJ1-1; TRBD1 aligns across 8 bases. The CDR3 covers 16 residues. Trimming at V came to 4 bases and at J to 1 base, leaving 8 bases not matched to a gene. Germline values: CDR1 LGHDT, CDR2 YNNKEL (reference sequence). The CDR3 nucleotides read TGTGCCAGCAGCCTTGGGATAGACAGGGGGAACACTGAAGCTTTCTTT. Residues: CASSLGIDRGNTEAFF.

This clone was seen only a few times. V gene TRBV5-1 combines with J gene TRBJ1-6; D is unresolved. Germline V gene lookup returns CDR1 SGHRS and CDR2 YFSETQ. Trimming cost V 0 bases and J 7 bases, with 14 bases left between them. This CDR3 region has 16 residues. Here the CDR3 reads CASSLGGSGGNSPLHF. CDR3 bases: TGCGCCAGCAGCTTGGGTGGATCTGGAGGGAATTCACCCCTCCACTTT.

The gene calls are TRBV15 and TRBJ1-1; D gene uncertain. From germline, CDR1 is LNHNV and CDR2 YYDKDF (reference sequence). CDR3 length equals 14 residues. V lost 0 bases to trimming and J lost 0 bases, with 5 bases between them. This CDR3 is CATSRDRMNTEAFF. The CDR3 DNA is TGTGCCACCAGCAGAGACAGAATGAACACTGAAGCTTTCTTT.

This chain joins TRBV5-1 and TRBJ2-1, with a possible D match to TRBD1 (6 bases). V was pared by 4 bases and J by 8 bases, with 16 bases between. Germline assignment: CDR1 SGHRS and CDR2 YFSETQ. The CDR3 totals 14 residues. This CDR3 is CASSLGQYGDEQFF. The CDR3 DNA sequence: TGCGCCAGCAGCCTCGGACAGTACGGGGATGAGCAGTTCTTC.

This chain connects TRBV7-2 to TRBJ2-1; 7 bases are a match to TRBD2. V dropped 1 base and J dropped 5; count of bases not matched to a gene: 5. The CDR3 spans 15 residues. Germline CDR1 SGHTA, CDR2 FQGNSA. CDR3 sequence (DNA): TGTGCCAGCAGCTTAGGTCTAGCGGAAAACAATGAGCAGTTCTTC. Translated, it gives CASSLGLAENNEQFF.